The clone carrying this TCR beta chain was found many times. What it binds is unknown. Each CDR3 protein is one row after TCRdb ran MiXCR on the reads. The data hold under 200,000 distinct CDR3 sequences, with under 30% observed a single time. The CDR3 is 13 residues long. The J segment lost 8 bases and the V segment lost 3 bases, leaving 5 bases of the junction unmatched. This sample stems from a study of T cell repertoires in cytomegalovirus infection. Study-wide background: Public TCR beta signature analysis indicated the presence of both CMV infection and matching HLA type.

General study findings and limits: Individuals carrying CMV plus the relevant HLA were identified by cumulative frequency of public TCR beta families.

Sequencing was done on a sample of PBMCs. The V call is TRBV12-3 or TRBV12-4, the J call TRBJ1-1, with 8 bases fitting TRBD1. The origin of this receptor is a human donor in good health (CMV status not recorded). Some clones in this sample may be carry-over from other donors' samples. As DNA, the CDR3 is TGTGCCAGCAGTTTCGAACGACAGGGGGAAGCTTTCTTT. Encoded protein: CASSFERQGEAFF.